This T cell receptor (beta chain) was identified in a study of T cell responses to AZD1222 COVID-19 vaccine. Study-level findings and limits: Vaccine-associated CD4 TCRs spanned spike, dominant at 160-218 and 743-854. Unmutated variant regions are reportedly targeted by nearly half of spike-specific TCRs.

To note about this clone: The target antigen is unknown.

Some clones are missing from TCRdb's copy, which holds only in-frame ones; the method was immunoSEQ multiplex PCR. The sample records about 180,000 clones, roughly 88% being singletons. This CDR3 is built from 12 residues. With 6 bases removed from V and 1 base from J, the gap between germline ends came to 4 bases. Germline V gene sequence: CDR1 LNHDA, CDR2 SQIVND (reference sequence). This chain connects TRBV19 to TRBJ1-5; D unresolved. This specimen consisted of peripheral blood, obtained on day 0 of AZD1222 vaccination. The source is an adult in good health. CDR3 sequence reads: CASRDSNQPQHF. The CDR3 bases are TGTGCCAGTAGGGACAGCAATCAGCCCCAGCATTTT.